Each of the 14 T cell receptor beta chains below was sequenced from the same sample in a study of shared clonotypes between healthy human individuals. Positive CCR7 selection of CD45RO-negative cells yielded the naive CD8 cells, and terminally differentiated effector memory CD45RA+ cells were excluded. Sequencing used immunoSEQ multiplex PCR; TCRdb keeps in-frame clones, though not all of them. Of about 2.1 million clones detected, more than 85% appear once; the ten largest clones hold 1.7%. Sequencing used naive CD8+ T cells from PBMCs. The receptor source for this set is a man younger than 35 in good health. Some clones in this sample may be carry-over from other donors' samples.

The V and J genes are TRBV27 and TRBJ2-7; 11 bases line up with TRBD2. V was clipped by 5 bases and J by 7 bases; unmatched bases: 13. The CDR3 is 16 residues long. Germline CDR1 and CDR2: MNHEY and SMNVEV (reference sequence). CDR3 protein: CASSHLSLAGAEEQYF. The DNA for the CDR3 is TGTGCCAGCAGTCACCTCTCACTAGCGGGAGCGGAAGAGCAGTACTTC.

The rearrangement links TRBV19 to TRBJ2-1; 10 bases match TRBD2. Germline V gene sequence: CDR1 LNHDA, CDR2 SQIVND (reference sequence). V gave up 4 bases and J gave up 7 bases; unmatched junction bases: 19. The CDR3 length is 19 residues. The CDR3 sequence is CASSTPITGLAPQPNEQFF. For the CDR3, the DNA is TGTGCCAGTAGTACCCCCATAACGGGACTAGCGCCCCAGCCTAATGAGCAGTTCTTC.

The chain combines TRBV9 with TRBJ2-2; 8 bases match TRBD2. The germline V gene encodes CDR1 SGDLS and CDR2 YYNGEE. The trim removed 1 base at V and 4 bases at J, leaving 9 bases unmatched. The CDR3 has 17 residues. Here the CDR3 DNA reads TGTGCCAGCAGCGTAAATTTAGCGGGGCGGGGCACCGGGGAGCTGTTTTTT. This gives the protein CASSVNLAGRGTGELFF.

This chain links TRBV14 with TRBJ2-1; 7 nucleotides match TRBD2. Germline lookup yields CDR1 SGHDN and CDR2 FVKESK. The CDR3 sequence is 15 residues long. Trimming removed 4 bases from V and 6 bases from J; junction bases left unmatched: 9. In DNA, the CDR3 is TGTGCCAGCAGCCCCCACCGGGGCGGGGGCAATGAGCAGTTCTTC. Its protein is CASSPHRGGGNEQFF.

A note on this clone: At the DNA level, this CDR3 is encoded by other sequences in the same sample as well. V usage is TRBV30 and J usage is TRBJ2-7; 10 bases agree with TRBD1. The CDR3 totals 13 residues. Germline CDR1 is GTSNPN and CDR2 is SVGIG (reference sequence). Trimming cost V 3 bases and J 4 bases; bases outside gene matches: 3. Written as DNA, the CDR3 is TGTGCCTGGAGAGGACAGGGGGGGTACGAGCAGTACTTC. It codes for CAWRGQGGYEQYF.

The rearrangement joins TRBV9 to TRBJ2-7, with D hard to call. The CDR3 runs to 13 residues. Between the trimmed V and J ends, which lost 0 bases and 5 bases, there was a span of 9 bases. CDR1 and CDR2 from the germline V gene are SGDLS and YYNGEE. The chain's CDR3 is CASSVAPGNEQYF. In nucleotides, the CDR3 is TGTGCCAGCAGCGTAGCCCCCGGAAACGAGCAGTACTTC.

Details on this clone: Other nucleotide sequences from this sample produce the same CDR3. CDR3 bases: TGTGCCAGCAGTTTGCGGCTTAGCAATCAGCCCCAGCATTTT. This encodes CASSLRLSNQPQHF. The chain has TRBV28 and TRBJ1-5, with no clear D. Trimming pared 3 bases from V and 0 bases from J, leaving 6 bases between. Germline CDR1 is MDHEN and CDR2 is SYDVKM. This CDR3 contains 14 residues. Combining the CDR3 with reference TRBV28 and TRBJ1-5 gives the whole variable domain DVKVTQSSRYLVKRTGEKVFLECVQDMDHENMFWYRQDPGLGLRLIYFSYDVKMKEKGDIPEGYSVSREKKERFSLILESASTNQTSMYLCASSLRLSNQPQHFGDGTRLSIL.

The gene calls are TRBV15 and TRBJ2-3; TRBD1 matches at 9 bases. Germline V gene sequence: CDR1 LNHNV, CDR2 YYDKDF (reference sequence). The CDR3 sequence is 17 residues long. V trimming: 3 bases; J trimming: 5 bases; junction bases outside the gene matches: 12. The CDR3 bases are TGTGCCACCAGCAGCTCCCAAGGACAGGGGTGGAGAGATACGCAGTATTTT. The encoded protein is CATSSSQGQGWRDTQYF. Full variable domain (missing parts from reference TRBV15 and TRBJ2-3): DAMVIQNPRYQVTQFGKPVTLSCSQTLNHNVMYWYQQKSSQAPKLLFHYYDKDFNNEADTPDNFQSRRPNTSFCFLDIRSPGLGDTAMYLCATSSSQGQGWRDTQYFGPGTRLTVL.

This chain uses TRBV27 with TRBJ2-2, with TRBD2 matching over 7 bases. The J segment lost 3 bases and the V segment lost 3 bases, leaving 10 bases of the junction unmatched. From germline, CDR1 is MNHEY and CDR2 SMNVEV (reference sequence). This CDR3 comprises 17 residues. CDR3 in amino acids: CASSLTGGSGHTGELFF. The DNA of the CDR3 is TGTGCCAGCAGTTTGACGGGGGGAAGTGGGCACACCGGGGAGCTGTTTTTT.

DNA for the CDR3: TGTGCCAGCAGCGTTACTCGCGATTCGAGCTCCTACAATGAGCAGTTCTTC. Its translation is CASSVTRDSSSYNEQFF. The chain joins TRBV9 to TRBJ2-1, with no clear D. The CDR3 is 17 amino acids. Germline lookup yields CDR1 SGDLS and CDR2 YYNGEE. Trimming took off 2 bases at V and 0 bases at J, with 15 bases between the two ends.

The V call is TRBV27, the J call TRBJ2-7; 10 bases are a match to TRBD1. Trimming cost V 3 bases and J 3 bases; bases outside gene matches: 5. The germline V gene has CDR1 MNHEY and CDR2 SMNVEV (reference sequence). The CDR3 totals 15 residues. CDR3 amino acids: CASSFAGQGIYEQYF. The CDR3 DNA follows: TGTGCCAGCAGTTTCGCGGGACAGGGGATCTACGAGCAGTACTTC.

V usage is TRBV19 and J usage is TRBJ2-1; D is unresolved. Trimming shortened V by 5 bases and J by 5 bases, and 19 bases separated the two germline ends. Looked up from germline, CDR1 is LNHDA and CDR2 is SQIVND (reference sequence). This CDR3 is built from 16 residues. The CDR3 bases are TGTGCCAGTAGTGTCCGGGTCTCCCCTAACCACAATGAGCAGTTCTTC. This gives the protein CASSVRVSPNHNEQFF.

On this clone itself: This specimen includes other DNA sequences encoding the same CDR3. The J gene is TRBJ2-3, the V gene TRBV15, with D unresolved. V was cut by 1 base and J by 3 bases, with 5 bases left in between. Germline V gene data show CDR1 as LNHNV and CDR2 as YYDKDF (reference sequence). The CDR3 covers 13 residues. CDR3 sequence (DNA): TGTGCCACCAGCAGAGTCGAAACAGATACGCAGTATTTT. Its translation: CATSRVETDTQYF.

This chain links TRBV15 with TRBJ2-7; 7 nucleotides agree with TRBD2. With V trimmed by 1 base and J by 7 bases, 7 bases remained unmatched. The CDR3 is 14 residues long. From germline, CDR1 is LNHNV and CDR2 YYDKDF (reference sequence). The CDR3 region is CATSRVGGGPEQYF. CDR3 nucleotides: TGTGCCACCAGCAGAGTGGGGGGAGGGCCTGAGCAGTACTTC.